This note documents a single T cell receptor beta chain sequence. Germline V CDR1 and CDR2: SGHTA, FQGNSA. The CDR3 has 13 residues. Trimming took off 5 bases at V and 3 bases at J, with 8 bases between the two ends. Across about 22 US areas, participants ranged in age from roughly 18 to 95 years. Participants reported their clinical history, and cohort assignment relied on those reports. This entry belongs to a study of blood T cell repertoires in COVID-19. As for the study in general: Samples representing acute and convalescent COVID-19 were sourced from the United States, Italy and Spain. PBMCs, B-cell-depleted T cells, or T cells were the source of the cDNA or gDNA that made up the material.

Assay: immunoSEQ multiplex PCR; the TCRdb copy retains only in-frame clones and omits some. This sample has around 220,000 clones, with about nine tenths found just once. The specimen was PBMCs or T cells enriched from blood (not recorded which). This chain connects TRBV7-2 to TRBJ2-1; D not certain. The TCR was taken from a woman aged 30 to 39 with acute COVID-19. This CDR3 is CASSHRDYNEQFF. CDR3 bases: TGTGCCAGCAGCCATAGAGACTACAATGAGCAGTTCTTC.